The rows below give T cell receptor beta chains drawn from one sample of a study of T-cell memory formation after mild COVID-19. TCRdb re-analysed the 5' RACE reads in MiXCR, keeping a single row per CDR3 protein. The sample records around 250,000 distinct CDR3 sequences, over 15% being singletons. The sequenced sample was PBMCs or a T cell subset sorted from them (not recorded which). These receptors all come from a man between 18 and 29 years old who had mild COVID-19 (a few samples of this study predate the infection). Cell type and time point are not known. The CDR3 runs from the conserved cysteine through the conserved F or W. A D gene is named only where the DNA matches it firmly. Size values are once, few and many counts, or a class for expanded clones, and some rows have none.

cdr3_nt,cdr3_aa,d_call,v_call,j_call,clone_size
TGTGCCACCAGCCCACACCCCACTGGGGCCAACGTCCTGACTTTC,CATSPHPTGANVLTF,.,TRBV15,TRBJ2-6,.
TGTGCCAGCAGCCAAGGACAGGGATCCGGCTACACCTTC,CASSQGQGSGYTF,TRBD1,TRBV6-2/TRBV6-3,TRBJ1-2,few
TGTGCCAGCAGGTTAAACCTAGCGGGAGTAGCGAGTAATAATGAGCAGTTCTTC,CASRLNLAGVASNNEQFF,TRBD2,TRBV7-8,TRBJ2-1,few
TGTGCCAGCAGTGCATACAGGCGAAGCGCTGAAGCTTTCTTT,CASSAYRRSAEAFF,.,TRBV6-2/TRBV6-3,TRBJ1-1,few
TGCAGTGCTAGAGATGAGGGGGGGCCCTACGAGCAGTACTTC,CSARDEGGPYEQYF,.,TRBV20-1,TRBJ2-7,few
TGCAGTGCCGCCCTAGGACAGGGGATCGGGGAGACCCAGTACTTC,CSAALGQGIGETQYF,TRBD1,TRBV20-1,TRBJ2-5,.
TGTGCCAGCGGGGACAGGGCCTACAATGAGCAGTTCTTC,CASGDRAYNEQFF,TRBD1,TRBV2,TRBJ2-1,few
TGTGCCAGCAGCTTAATCGGGTCTATCTATGGCTACACCTTC,CASSLIGSIYGYTF,.,TRBV11-2,TRBJ1-2,few
TGTGCCAGCAGCTTGCGGGGGAATGGGAACACTGAAGCTTTCTTT,CASSLRGNGNTEAFF,.,TRBV5-5,TRBJ1-1,many
TGTGCCAGCAACCTGGACCCCTCGAGGAACACAGATACGCAGTATTTT,CASNLDPSRNTDTQYF,.,TRBV6-5,TRBJ2-3,few
TGCGCCAGCAGCTCCAACAGGGATGGCTACACCTTC,CASSSNRDGYTF,.,TRBV5-1,TRBJ1-2,few
TGTGCCAGCAGTGACAGGGGTGGTAAGACTGAAGCTTTCTTT,CASSDRGGKTEAFF,.,TRBV6-1,TRBJ1-1,few
TGCGCCAGCAGCTTGGGTCCAAGCGGTGCGAATGAGCAGTTCTTC,CASSLGPSGANEQFF,.,TRBV5-1,TRBJ2-1,.
TGTGCCAGCAGACGTACAGGGGGCGCCTCCCAAGAGACCCAGTACTTC,CASRRTGGASQETQYF,TRBD1,TRBV11-2,TRBJ2-5,.
TGCGCCAGCAGCCAACCCAGACAGGGGAGTAGGTATGGCTACACCTTC,CASSQPRQGSRYGYTF,TRBD1,TRBV4-1,TRBJ1-2,few
TGCGCCAGCAGCTCGACAGGGGGCCCAGATACGCAGTATTTT,CASSSTGGPDTQYF,TRBD1,TRBV5-1,TRBJ2-3,few
TGTGCCAGCAGTAAGAAGACAGGGGGGCAGCCCCAGCATTTT,CASSKKTGGQPQHF,TRBD1,TRBV27,TRBJ1-5,few
TGCGCCAGCAGCTTGGGACAGCAAGAGACCCAGTACTTC,CASSLGQQETQYF,.,TRBV5-1,TRBJ2-5,many
TGTGCCAGCAGCTTTCTGGCTAGCGGGGGGGCCTTCTACAATGAGCAGTTCTTC,CASSFLASGGAFYNEQFF,TRBD2,TRBV7-6,TRBJ2-1,few
TGTGCCAGCACCTTGCAAGGGAACACTGAAGCTTTCTTT,CASTLQGNTEAFF,.,TRBV12-3/TRBV12-4,TRBJ1-1,many
TGTGCCAGCAGCTTGGCGGCCAATACCGAGCAGTACTTC,CASSLAANTEQYF,.,TRBV5-5,TRBJ2-7,once
TGTGCCATCAGGGGGCAGGCCGCCTCTGGAAACACCATATATTTT,CAIRGQAASGNTIYF,.,TRBV10-3,TRBJ1-3,few
TGTGCCAGCAGCGTAGGGGCAGCCCCTAACTATGGCTACACCTTC,CASSVGAAPNYGYTF,.,TRBV9,TRBJ1-2,.
TGCGCCAGCAGCTTGCTCCGGGGGCGCGACTATGAGCAGTTCTTC,CASSLLRGRDYEQFF,.,TRBV5-1,TRBJ2-1,.
TGTGCCAGCAGCTCAACTGGGGGTGCAACTAATGAAAAACTGTTTTTT,CASSSTGGATNEKLFF,.,TRBV14,TRBJ1-4,.
TGTGCCAGCAGTTCCACAGCGGGGGGGAGCTCCTACAATGAGCAGTTCTTC,CASSSTAGGSSYNEQFF,TRBD2,TRBV12-3/TRBV12-4,TRBJ2-1,.
TGCGCCAGCAGCTTGAGTTCAAGATCCTTTGGACTTAATGAAAAACTGTTTTTT,CASSLSSRSFGLNEKLFF,.,TRBV5-1,TRBJ1-4,.
TGCAGTGCTAGAGGGGCAGGGTTGGATGAAAAACTGTTTTTT,CSARGAGLDEKLFF,.,TRBV20-1,TRBJ1-4,once
TGTGCCAGCAGCCACCCGGGACAGGGTTCAGATACGCAGTATTTT,CASSHPGQGSDTQYF,TRBD1,TRBV3-1,TRBJ2-3,once
TGTGCCACCTCGGGCTCGGCAGGGTCTCGGTTCTTC,CATSGSAGSRFF,.,TRBV24-1,TRBJ2-1,few
TGTGCCAGCAGCCAAGATCCCTCCGTCGGGGGGGCCTCAGATACGCAGTATTTT,CASSQDPSVGGASDTQYF,TRBD2,TRBV4-2,TRBJ2-3,many
TGCGCCAGCAGCCAAGTCCGGCGGCTAGCGGGGGCCACCACAGATACGCAGTATTTT,CASSQVRRLAGATTDTQYF,TRBD2,TRBV4-1,TRBJ2-3,few
TGTGCCACCAGTGACACAGGACCGGTTGAAGCTTTCTTT,CATSDTGPVEAFF,.,TRBV24-1,TRBJ1-1,many
TGCAGCGTTGCGGGACAGGGGGCTGGGCACTATGGCTACACCTTC,CSVAGQGAGHYGYTF,TRBD1,TRBV29-1,TRBJ1-2,.
TGTGCCACCAGCAGATCTCAGGGTTATCGTGGCTACACCTTC,CATSRSQGYRGYTF,.,TRBV15,TRBJ1-2,few
TGTGCCAGCAGTCGCCCCGACGGCATGGGGGATTCGAACACCGGGGAGCTGTTTTTT,CASSRPDGMGDSNTGELFF,.,TRBV6-6,TRBJ2-2,.
TGCGCCAGCAGCCAAGATTACGGGACAGGGATGTTTGGCTACACCTTC,CASSQDYGTGMFGYTF,TRBD1,TRBV4-1,TRBJ1-2,few
TGCGCCAGCAGCTTGGAGTCAGCAGATACGCAGTATTTT,CASSLESADTQYF,.,TRBV5-1,TRBJ2-3,.
TGCGCCAGCAGCCAAGGGGGACTCCTCGGCAATCAGCCCCAGCATTTT,CASSQGGLLGNQPQHF,.,TRBV4-1,TRBJ1-5,.
TGTGCCAGCAGCCCCTCCCCCCTTCCGCAGACAGAACAAGAGACCCAGTACTTC,CASSPSPLPQTEQETQYF,.,TRBV7-7,TRBJ2-5,.
TGTGCCAGCAGTGAATCACCCGGCGACAGAGCTTACTACAATGAGCAGTTCTTC,CASSESPGDRAYYNEQFF,.,TRBV25-1,TRBJ2-1,few
TGTGCCAGCAGTGAATTGGCGGACGCCTCCTACAATGAGCAGTTCTTC,CASSELADASYNEQFF,.,TRBV2,TRBJ2-1,few
TGCGCCAGCAGCCAAGAACCTCAGAAAGGGACCTATTCCTATGGCTACACCTTC,CASSQEPQKGTYSYGYTF,.,TRBV4-1,TRBJ1-2,.
TGTGCCAGCAGTCAGGACTTACAAGGCACAGATACGCAGTATTTT,CASSQDLQGTDTQYF,.,TRBV12-3/TRBV12-4,TRBJ2-3,.
TGCGCCAGCAGCCAAGATCGCAGGAACTATGGCTACACCTTC,CASSQDRRNYGYTF,.,TRBV4-1,TRBJ1-2,few